This paragraph covers one T cell receptor (beta chain) sequence. The study ran its PCR with 60 Vbeta and 13 Jbeta primers. Generated by immunoSEQ multiplex PCR, the TCRdb table keeps only in-frame clones and is missing some. The repertoire holds about 120,000 clones, with roughly 80% as singletons. These data come from a study of cytomegalovirus exposure and HLA in healthy donors. The germline V gene encodes CDR1 DFQATT and CDR2 SNEGSKA (reference sequence). The CDR3 has 11 residues. Trimming cost V 7 bases and J 12 bases; bases outside gene matches: 9. This clonotype originated in a middle-aged woman in good health and CMV-seropositive. J is TRBJ1-2 and V is TRBV20-1, with 9 bases aligning to TRBD1. Sequencing used PBMCs. CDR3 nucleotides: TGCAGTGGAGGGACAGGGCTGGTAAACACCTTC. This translates into CSGGTGLVNTF.